A selection of T cell receptor beta chains follows, all from one sample in a study of early T cells in non-severe SARS-CoV-2 infection. A single record per CDR3 protein comes from TCRdb applying MiXCR to the 5' RACE reads. The sample gives about 70,000 distinct CDR3 sequences, about 14% of which show up once; 3.5% to 5% is in the top ten. This sample comprised whole blood, obtained at baseline. The receptor source for this set is an adult who was a healthcare worker with PCR-confirmed SARS-CoV-2 infection or an uninfected control (not recorded which). Both conserved end residues are part of each CDR3. The order of the fields is J gene, clone size, V gene, D gene, CDR3 DNA, CDR3 protein. The D gene is left open where the match is weak. A clone size is listed for some rows: how often the clone was seen (once, few, many), or a class if it is expanded.

j_gene: TRBJ2-3; abundance: NA; v_gene: TRBV6-1; d_gene: TRBD2; CDR3nt: TGTGCCAGCAGATCCGGACTAGTCCTAAGCACAGATACGCAGTATTTT; CDR3aa: CASRSGLVLSTDTQYF
j_gene: TRBJ1-1; abundance: NA; v_gene: TRBV5-4; d_gene: TRBD1; CDR3nt: TGTGCCAGCAGCCACCAGAGGACAGGGAACACTGAAGCTTTCTTT; CDR3aa: CASSHQRTGNTEAFF
j_gene: TRBJ2-3; abundance: many; v_gene: TRBV19; d_gene: TRBD1; CDR3nt: TGTGCCAGTAGTCCTGGGACAGGGTATGGCACAGATACGCAGTATTTT; CDR3aa: CASSPGTGYGTDTQYF
j_gene: TRBJ1-6; abundance: many; v_gene: TRBV21-1; d_gene: NA; CDR3nt: TGTGCCAGCAGCTGGCAGCGCGGGGAAGGTTCACCCCTCCACTTT; CDR3aa: CASSWQRGEGSPLHF
j_gene: TRBJ2-3; abundance: NA; v_gene: TRBV9; d_gene: NA; CDR3nt: TGTGCCAGCAGCCGGAGAGATACGCAGTATTTT; CDR3aa: CASSRRDTQYF
j_gene: TRBJ2-1; abundance: many; v_gene: TRBV12-3/TRBV12-4; d_gene: TRBD2; CDR3nt: TGTGCCACCCTCAATTCGGGACTAGCGCGGAGTGAGCAGTTCTTC; CDR3aa: CATLNSGLARSEQFF
j_gene: TRBJ2-1; abundance: many; v_gene: TRBV5-1; d_gene: NA; CDR3nt: TGCGCCAGCAGCTTGTCGACACCGGGGTATGAGCAGTTCTTC; CDR3aa: CASSLSTPGYEQFF
j_gene: TRBJ2-7; abundance: few; v_gene: TRBV19; d_gene: TRBD1; CDR3nt: TGTGCCAGTAGTATAGCCTCACCCGGGACAGGGACCTACGAGCAGTACTTC; CDR3aa: CASSIASPGTGTYEQYF
j_gene: TRBJ2-1; abundance: NA; v_gene: TRBV6-1; d_gene: TRBD2; CDR3nt: TGTGCCAGCAGTGAAGCGCTTAGCGGGGCACGGGGGGCCTACAATGAGCAGTTCTTC; CDR3aa: CASSEALSGARGAYNEQFF
j_gene: TRBJ2-1; abundance: many; v_gene: TRBV2; d_gene: TRBD2; CDR3nt: TGTGCCAGCAGGAGAAGCGGGAGTCCCGGCGGTGAGCAGTTCTTC; CDR3aa: CASRRSGSPGGEQFF
j_gene: TRBJ2-3; abundance: NA; v_gene: TRBV19; d_gene: NA; CDR3nt: TGTGCTAGTATGGACGGGAGTAGCAATTCGGATACGCAGTATTTT; CDR3aa: CASMDGSSNSDTQYF
j_gene: TRBJ2-7; abundance: NA; v_gene: TRBV29-1; d_gene: TRBD2; CDR3nt: TGCAGCGTGCTCCTAGCGGGAAGAGACTACGAGCAGTACTTC; CDR3aa: CSVLLAGRDYEQYF
j_gene: TRBJ2-7; abundance: NA; v_gene: TRBV28; d_gene: TRBD1; CDR3nt: TGTGCCAGCAGTTTATCTTTACAACGCTCCCCGGGACAGGGAGGCGCCTACGAGCAGTACTTC; CDR3aa: CASSLSLQRSPGQGGAYEQYF
j_gene: TRBJ1-3; abundance: many; v_gene: TRBV7-9; d_gene: NA; CDR3nt: TGTGCCAGCAGCCCTGACGGAAACACCATATATTTT; CDR3aa: CASSPDGNTIYF
j_gene: TRBJ2-7; abundance: few; v_gene: TRBV7-2; d_gene: TRBD1; CDR3nt: TGTGCCAGCAGCTCAATCGGGACAGGGGGCAACGAGCAGTACTTC; CDR3aa: CASSSIGTGGNEQYF
j_gene: TRBJ2-7; abundance: few; v_gene: TRBV29-1; d_gene: NA; CDR3nt: TGCAGCGTGATCATTGGGCCCTACGAGCAGTACTTC; CDR3aa: CSVIIGPYEQYF
j_gene: TRBJ1-6; abundance: few; v_gene: TRBV18; d_gene: NA; CDR3nt: TGTGCCAGCTCACCTCTGGACATCAGGGCCAATTCACCCCTCCACTTT; CDR3aa: CASSPLDIRANSPLHF
j_gene: TRBJ1-2; abundance: medium-sized; v_gene: TRBV28; d_gene: NA; CDR3nt: TGTGCCAGCAGTTTACTAGGGGGAGCCTATGGCTACACCTTC; CDR3aa: CASSLLGGAYGYTF
j_gene: TRBJ2-7; abundance: many; v_gene: TRBV5-6; d_gene: NA; CDR3nt: TGTGCCAGCAGCCGTCGGACGGTATACGAGCAGTACTTC; CDR3aa: CASSRRTVYEQYF
j_gene: TRBJ2-2; abundance: NA; v_gene: TRBV20-1; d_gene: NA; CDR3nt: TGCAGTGCTAGTGGCGCGGTGAACACCGGGGAGCTGTTTTTT; CDR3aa: CSASGAVNTGELFF
j_gene: TRBJ1-1; abundance: NA; v_gene: TRBV4-1; d_gene: NA; CDR3nt: TGCGCCAGCAGCCAAGGGGTGGATAACACTGAAGCTTTCTTT; CDR3aa: CASSQGVDNTEAFF
j_gene: TRBJ2-5; abundance: many; v_gene: TRBV28; d_gene: NA; CDR3nt: TGTGCCAGCAGAGTACAAAAGGGGGAGACCCAGTACTTC; CDR3aa: CASRVQKGETQYF
j_gene: TRBJ2-5; abundance: many; v_gene: TRBV5-1; d_gene: TRBD1; CDR3nt: TGCGCCAGCAGCCTTCAGGGACAGGGGCAAGAGACCCAGTACTTC; CDR3aa: CASSLQGQGQETQYF
j_gene: TRBJ2-7; abundance: few; v_gene: TRBV20-1; d_gene: NA; CDR3nt: TGCGGACCGGGGACTGAGTACGAGCAGTACTTC; CDR3aa: CGPGTEYEQYF
j_gene: TRBJ1-2; abundance: many; v_gene: TRBV29-1; d_gene: NA; CDR3nt: TGCAGCGTTGAAGATCTACCTTTAGGCGGCTACACCTTC; CDR3aa: CSVEDLPLGGYTF
j_gene: TRBJ2-1; abundance: many; v_gene: TRBV5-1; d_gene: TRBD2; CDR3nt: TGCGCCAGCGAACCTAGCGGGACGATCTACAATGAGCAGTTCTTC; CDR3aa: CASEPSGTIYNEQFF
j_gene: TRBJ2-3; abundance: many; v_gene: TRBV2; d_gene: NA; CDR3nt: TGTGCCAGCAGTGAGTCCGAAACCTTCAGCACAGATACGCAGTATTTT; CDR3aa: CASSESETFSTDTQYF
j_gene: TRBJ2-7; abundance: NA; v_gene: TRBV27; d_gene: NA; CDR3nt: TGTGCCAGCAGTCTCGGGGCAGCCTACGAGCAGTACTTC; CDR3aa: CASSLGAAYEQYF
j_gene: TRBJ1-3; abundance: NA; v_gene: TRBV5-4; d_gene: TRBD1; CDR3nt: TGTGCCAGCAGCTGGGACAGGGGCGCTGGAAACACCATATATTTT; CDR3aa: CASSWDRGAGNTIYF
j_gene: TRBJ2-5; abundance: few; v_gene: TRBV3-1; d_gene: NA; CDR3nt: TGTGCCAGCAGCCACAGGATAACTCAAGAGACCCAGTACTTC; CDR3aa: CASSHRITQETQYF
j_gene: TRBJ2-7; abundance: NA; v_gene: TRBV19; d_gene: NA; CDR3nt: TGTGCCAGTAGTTCTAGCGCCTACGAGCAGTACTTC; CDR3aa: CASSSSAYEQYF
j_gene: TRBJ2-1; abundance: NA; v_gene: TRBV15; d_gene: NA; CDR3nt: TGTGCCACCAGCAGAGAAATGCTAGGAAGGTCGCAAAATGAGCAGTTCTTC; CDR3aa: CATSREMLGRSQNEQFF
j_gene: TRBJ1-1; abundance: NA; v_gene: TRBV7-9; d_gene: NA; CDR3nt: TGTGCCAGCAGCTTACATGGGGTGAACACTGAAGCTTTCTTT; CDR3aa: CASSLHGVNTEAFF
j_gene: TRBJ2-1; abundance: NA; v_gene: TRBV13; d_gene: TRBD2; CDR3nt: TGTGCCAGCAGCGCCGGACTAGCGGGAGGGCCAGGCAATGAGCAGTTCTTC; CDR3aa: CASSAGLAGGPGNEQFF
j_gene: TRBJ1-4; abundance: many; v_gene: TRBV7-9; d_gene: NA; CDR3nt: TGTGCCACCAGTGTCGGGGCGGGGGATGAAAAACTGTTTTTT; CDR3aa: CATSVGAGDEKLFF
j_gene: TRBJ1-3; abundance: few; v_gene: TRBV15; d_gene: TRBD1; CDR3nt: TGTGCCACCAGCAGATTACAGGGGGCGAACCTCTACTTGTCTGAAAACACCATATATTTT; CDR3aa: CATSRLQGANLYLSENTIYF